One and the same sample provided the 18 T cell receptor beta chains below, sequenced in a study of blood T cell repertoires in COVID-19. TCRdb's table, derived via immunoSEQ multiplex PCR, lists solely in-frame clones and lacks some. Of over 350,000 clones listed, approximately 90% are singletons. Sequenced: peripheral blood. The receptors originated from a woman aged 30 to 39 with active or convalescent COVID-19.

The rearrangement links TRBV27 to TRBJ2-7; TRBD1 matches 9 bases. The CDR3 sequence is 15 residues long. Germline CDR1 MNHEY, CDR2 SMNVEV (reference sequence). With 5 bases clipped from V and 0 bases from J, the junction kept 5 bases outside the gene matches. DNA for the CDR3: TGTGCCAGCAGTGGGGGACAGGGTCTCTCCTACGAGCAGTACTTC. Protein sequence: CASSGGQGLSYEQYF.

This chain links TRBV11-2 with TRBJ2-3; D gene ambiguous. The ends were cut back, 2 bases at V and 2 bases at J, with 8 bases in the middle. CDR1 SGHAT and CDR2 FQNNGV come from the germline V gene. The CDR3 is 14 residues long. CDR3 coding DNA: TGTGCCAGCAGCTTACATAGCCTCACAGATACGCAGTATTTT. This gives the protein CASSLHSLTDTQYF.

J is TRBJ1-1 and V is TRBV4-2; no firm D call. The CDR3 consists of 13 residues. V was cut by 1 base and J by 1 base, with 4 bases left in between. From germline, CDR1 is LGHNA and CDR2 YNFKEQ. The CDR3 region is CASSQAGNTEAFF. The CDR3 coding sequence is TGTGCCAGCAGCCAAGCGGGGAACACTGAAGCTTTCTTT.

V is TRBV2 and J is TRBJ2-7; 7 nucleotides line up with TRBD2. Trimming at V came to 2 bases and at J to 6 bases, leaving 4 bases not matched to a gene. This CDR3 has 13 residues. The V gene's germline CDR1 is SNHLY and CDR2 FYNNEI. The CDR3 reads CASSEREVGEQYF. CDR3 sequence (DNA): TGTGCCAGCAGTGAACGGGAGGTGGGCGAGCAGTACTTC.

This clone was detected a few times. The chain joins TRBV10-2 to TRBJ1-1; D not resolved. There are 14 residues in the CDR3. Germline V gene data show CDR1 as WSHSY and CDR2 as SAAADI. The V end was cut by 2 bases, the J end by 4 bases, with 11 bases between. In DNA form, the CDR3 reads TGCGCCAGCAGTGAGCCGAGGGCCCGCACTGAAGCTTTCTTT. It translates to CASSEPRARTEAFF.

This rearrangement joins TRBV5-4 to TRBJ2-1; maybe TRBD1 (5 bases). The V gene lost 0 bases and the J gene lost 5 bases, with 18 bases spanning the gap. CDR3 length equals 17 residues. Per the germline V gene, CDR1 is SGHNT and CDR2 is YYREEE (reference sequence). CDR3 loop: CASSLGVGLGANNEQFF. The CDR3 DNA follows: TGTGCCAGCAGCTTGGGCGTAGGTTTAGGGGCTAACAATGAGCAGTTCTTC.

This clone appeared once. The chain uses TRBV6-5 and TRBJ2-3; D unresolved. V dropped 6 bases and J dropped 0 bases, with 10 bases sitting between them. This CDR3 has 14 residues. Germline V gene lookup returns CDR1 MNHEY and CDR2 SVGAGI. CDR3: CASSSAVSTDTQYF. The CDR3 coding sequence is TGTGCCAGCAGCTCGGCGGTTAGCACAGATACGCAGTATTTT.

The chain links TRBV7-8 to TRBJ1-5; TRBD1 is a possible D gene (6 bases). The CDR3 has 16 residues. The ends were cut back, 0 bases at V and 1 base at J, with 10 bases in the middle. Per the germline V gene, CDR1 is SGHVS and CDR2 is FQNEAQ. The CDR3 DNA reads as TGTGCCAGCAGCTTAGCTCAGGGGATGAGCAATCAGCCCCAGCATTTT. Translating it yields CASSLAQGMSNQPQHF.

The chain joins TRBV4-1 to TRBJ1-2; a weak D match, TRBD1 (5 bases). This CDR3 is built from 16 residues. With 5 bases removed from V and 8 bases from J, the gap between germline ends came to 24 bases. CDR1 MGHRA and CDR2 YSYEKL come from the germline V gene. The CDR3 region is CASSELILTGTTGYTF. For the CDR3, the DNA is TGCGCCAGCAGCGAACTAATACTGACCGGGACTACGGGCTACACCTTC.

The CDR3 DNA reads TGTGCCAGTAGTTCCCGACAGGGTGCCGATACGCAGTATTTT. Its protein product is CASSSRQGADTQYF. The V and J genes are TRBV19 and TRBJ2-3; TRBD1 matches 7 bases. J was trimmed by 6 bases and V by 5 bases; bases with no gene match: 8. The CDR3 is made up of 14 amino acids. CDR1 is LNHDA and CDR2 is SQIVND in the germline V gene (reference sequence).

The CDR3 is CASSLTTEANYGYTF. CDR3 in DNA: TGTGCCAGCAGCCTTACGACGGAGGCTAACTATGGCTACACCTTC. The chain joins TRBV3-1 (or the pseudogene TRBV3-2) to TRBJ1-2; D call uncertain. Trimming shortened V by 4 bases and J by 0 bases, and 12 bases separated the two germline ends. Germline loops: CDR1 LGHDT, CDR2 YNNKEL (reference sequence). The CDR3 has 15 amino acids.

This rearrangement joins TRBV29-1 to TRBJ2-4; possibly TRBD2 for D (5 bases). The CDR3 loop spans 12 amino acids. Germline CDR1 reads SQVTM; CDR2 reads ANQGSEA. Trimming left V 6 bases short and J 5 bases short, with 11 bases between. Here the CDR3 reads CSVRTAENIQYF. The CDR3 DNA sequence: TGCAGCGTCCGGACTGCAGAAAACATTCAGTACTTC.

This sequence joins TRBV25-1 and TRBJ1-1, with D possibly being TRBD1 (6 bases). CDR3 length equals 11 residues. CDR1 and CDR2 from the germline V gene are MGHDK and SYGVNS. Trimming left V 6 bases short and J 10 bases short, with 12 bases between. DNA for the CDR3: TGTGCCAGCAGCCAGGGGACGGGAGCTTTCTTT. Amino acid sequence: CASSQGTGAFF. Looking up the rest from reference TRBV25-1 and TRBJ1-1 gives the full variable domain: EADIYQTPRYLVIGTGKKITLECSQTMGHDKMYWYQQDPGMELHLIHYSYGVNSTEKGDLSSESTVSRIRTEHFPLTLESARPSHTSQYLCASSQGTGAFFGQGTRLTVV.

This clone came up a few times. Additional DNA sequences in this sample encode the identical CDR3. The chain joins TRBV6-5 to TRBJ2-7; tentatively, D is TRBD1 (5 bases). The CDR3 length is 14 residues. In germline, CDR1 is MNHEY, CDR2 SVGAGI. With 3 bases removed from V and 3 bases from J, the gap between germline ends came to 12 bases. CDR3 nucleotide sequence: TGTGCCAGCAGTTATTTGGGTCAGGGCTACGAGCAGTACTTC. Translated: CASSYLGQGYEQYF.

The V call is TRBV10-3, the J call TRBJ1-5; D possibly corresponds to TRBD1 (5 bases). CDR3 length: 15 residues. The germline CDR1 and CDR2 sequences are ENHRY and SYGVKD. Trimming stripped 0 bases from V and 3 bases from J, with 9 bases between. In DNA form, the CDR3 reads TGTGCCATCAGTGAGTCGGGGGGATTCAATCAGCCCCAGCATTTT. It encodes CAISESGGFNQPQHF.

The rearrangement links TRBV12-3 or TRBV12-4 to TRBJ1-1, with 9 bases identical to TRBD1. This CDR3 is built from 13 residues. The ends lost 6 bases at V and 11 bases at J; junction bases unmatched: 10. The CDR3 coding sequence is TGTGCCAGCAGCCTAGGGACAGGGTTAACCGCTTTCTTT. This sequence encodes CASSLGTGLTAFF.

This clone was observed once. J is TRBJ2-1 and V is TRBV10-3; 9 positions match TRBD2. V lost 3 bases to trimming and J lost 6 bases; unmatched junction nucleotides: 9. The CDR3 sequence is 16 residues long. The V gene's germline CDR1 is ENHRY and CDR2 SYGVKD. The CDR3 protein is CAISDSGTSTINEQFF. As DNA, the CDR3 is TGTGCCATCAGTGATTCCGGGACTAGCACGATCAATGAGCAGTTCTTC.

J is TRBJ1-4 and V is TRBV5-8; no definite D call. The CDR3 covers 13 residues. The V and J ends lost 0 bases and 7 bases respectively, with 7 bases between them. CDR1 SGHTS and CDR2 YDEGEE come from the germline V gene. The CDR3 protein is CASSLGRGEKLFF. Here the CDR3 DNA reads TGTGCCAGCAGCTTGGGGCGCGGTGAAAAACTGTTTTTT.